The rows below give T cell receptor beta chains drawn from one sample of a study of cytotoxic CD8 clonotypes in ibrutinib-treated CLL. TCRdb keeps only in-frame clones here, not all; method: immunoSEQ multiplex PCR. The repertoire consists of tens of thousands of clones, with around 70% occurring once and the leading ten covering 9.5% to 13%. The input for sequencing was PBMCs, taken at disease progression, from a patient treated with ibrutinib. The receptors here all came from a human donor with chronic lymphocytic leukemia. Each CDR3 is given with its conserved first and last residue. A D gene is named only where the DNA matches it firmly. A row's size may be missing; if present it is once, few, many or a size class.

NA	NA	TRBJ1-1	TRBV29-1	CSGSSGVEAFF	TGCAGCGGTTCCTCAGGGGTTGAAGCTTTCTTT
NA	TRBD2	TRBJ2-4	TRBV7-9	CASSLLTSGRKKAKNIQYF	TGTGCCAGCAGCTTGCTAACTAGCGGGAGAAAAAAAGCCAAAAACATTCAGTACTTC
NA	TRBD1	TRBJ1-4	TRBV28	CASRTGGTNEKLFF	TGTGCCAGCAGGACAGGGGGAACTAATGAAAAACTGTTTTTT
few	NA	TRBJ1-2	TRBV6-5	CASSYSSGSSYGYTF	TGTGCCAGCAGTTACTCGAGCGGCAGCAGCTATGGCTACACCTTC
once	TRBD1	TRBJ2-7	TRBV6-5	CASSYSNRGPYEQYF	TGTGCCAGCAGTTACTCCAACAGGGGGCCCTACGAGCAGTACTTC
NA	NA	TRBJ1-1	TRBV7-9	CASSQVRGTEAFF	TGTGCCAGCAGCCAGGTACGGGGCACTGAAGCTTTCTTT
NA	NA	TRBJ1-2	TRBV11-2	CASSYHPQGGYTF	TGTGCCAGCAGCTACCACCCCCAGGGTGGCTACACCTTC
few	NA	TRBJ1-2	TRBV18	CASSPSATVVYGYTF	TGTGCCAGCTCACCATCTGCCACCGTGGTGTATGGCTACACCTTC
NA	TRBD2	TRBJ2-1	TRBV11-2	CASSSLSGRNHGEQFF	TGTGCCAGCAGCTCGTTAAGCGGGAGAAACCATGGGGAGCAGTTCTTC
NA	NA	TRBJ2-3	TRBV30	CALRGRGADTQYF	TGTGCCCTCCGGGGCAGGGGCGCAGATACGCAGTATTTT
NA	NA	TRBJ2-3	TRBV29-1	CSVEIGQPSGGTDTQYF	TGCAGCGTGGAAATAGGACAGCCCTCGGGGGGTACAGATACGCAGTATTTT
NA	NA	TRBJ2-7	TRBV28	CASSSPLTPEGAYEQYF	TGTGCCAGCAGTTCCCCCCTCACCCCGGAGGGGGCCTACGAGCAGTACTTC
NA	NA	TRBJ2-2	TRBV28	CASTGLLIGVGELFF	TGTGCCAGCACGGGGTTGCTCATAGGGGTTGGGGAGCTGTTTTTT
NA	NA	TRBJ1-1	TRBV2	CASRAQRTMNTEAFF	TGTGCCAGCAGGGCACAGCGAACTATGAACACTGAAGCTTTCTTT
NA	TRBD2	TRBJ2-7	TRBV27	CASSRSGGYSYEQYF	TGTGCCAGCAGTAGGAGCGGGGGATACTCCTACGAGCAGTACTTC
NA	NA	TRBJ1-1	TRBV27	CASSWNRNTEAFF	TGTGCCAGCAGTTGGAACAGGAACACTGAAGCTTTCTTT
NA	NA	TRBJ2-2	TRBV30	CAWALTGTSYTGELFF	TGTGCCTGGGCCCTAACCGGGACAAGTTACACCGGGGAGCTGTTTTTT
NA	NA	TRBJ1-1	TRBV11-2	CASSLDPWPVEAFF	TGTGCCAGCAGCTTAGATCCATGGCCGGTTGAAGCTTTCTTT